This T cell receptor beta chain was observed in a study of Tregs in tolerant kidney transplant recipients. Whole-study results and caveats: Nucleotide sequences could not be compared across some patients' samples due to primer changes. Activated donor B cell expansion appeared to reveal the most relevant donor-specific TCRbeta repertoire.

As to this clone: Its antigen is unidentified. The junction differs from germline at one of its ends, possibly a read error.

Produced via immunoSEQ multiplex PCR; TCRdb's table is partial and in-frame only. The repertoire has about 94,000 clones, approximately 93% of them found once; the top ten carry 0.46%. The CDR3 spans 16 residues. The germline gives CDR1 SGHAT, CDR2 FQNNGV. The TCR sequence derives from a human donor who received a combined kidney and bone marrow transplant. V and J are TRBV11-2 and TRBJ1-6; D gene uncertain. Sequencing used CD4+ T cells from blood, obtained before the transplant. For the CDR3, the DNA is TGTGCCAGCAGCTTAGTTTTTGGTTCCTATAATTCCCCCCTCCACTTT. This sequence encodes CASSLVFGSYNSPLHF.